One sample yielded the 32 T cell receptor beta chains listed below, sequenced in a study of metastatic and nonmetastatic thyroid tumors (TCRdb year 2020). None of the patients had been given any treatment before thyroid surgery. The library was prepared using PCR. Sequencing relied on an Illumina HiSeq 4000. TCRdb passed the public sequencing reads through fastp at Q25 and MiXCR, retaining productive beta sequences. This sample has about 3,300 clones in its table, and roughly a quarter of those were observed once. Roughly 15% of the sample comes from the top ten. Sequenced sample: tumor tissue. All receptors come from a female donor with papillary thyroid cancer or a benign thyroid nodule (not recorded which). Some clones in this sample may be carry-over from other donors' samples.

This clone rates as medium-sized. The gene calls are TRBV19 and TRBJ2-3; D remains ambiguous. The CDR3 totals 14 residues. V lost 4 bases, J lost 4 bases, and 12 bases lay in between. The germline V gene has CDR1 LNHDA and CDR2 SQIVND (reference sequence). The CDR3 region is CASSRDFRADTQYF. In nucleotides, the CDR3 is TGTGCCAGTAGTAGGGATTTCCGTGCAGATACGCAGTATTTT. The complete variable domain, with remaining parts taken from reference TRBV19 and TRBJ2-3, reads DGGITQSPKYLFRKEGQNVTLSCEQNLNHDAMYWYRQDPGQGLRLIYYSQIVNDFQKGDIAEGYSVSREKKESFPLTVTSAQKNPTAFYLCASSRDFRADTQYFGPGTRLTVL.

The chain joins TRBV12-3 or TRBV12-4 to TRBJ1-2; no clear D gene. The CDR3 is made up of 17 amino acids. V was pared by 3 bases and J by 8 bases, with 25 bases between. The CDR3 nucleotides are TGTGCCAGCAGTTTTGTTTTTGGGCCAACGACTAAAGGCGGCTACACCTTC. Protein product: CASSFVFGPTTKGGYTF.

This clone occurred a few times. This chain connects TRBV28 to TRBJ1-1; 7 bases line up with TRBD1. Germline V CDR1 and CDR2: MDHEN, SYDVKM. The ends lost 8 bases at V and 7 bases at J; junction bases unmatched: 10. The length of the CDR3 is 13 residues. The CDR3 DNA reads as TGTGCCAGCCGACCGACAGGGTTGGGTGAAGCTTTCTTT. Translated: CASRPTGLGEAFF.

Regarding this clone: The germline gene is not matched at one end of the junction; a read error may be the cause. CDR3 sequence reads: CATSDASTGTPYF. The CDR3 bases are TGTGCCACCAGTGACGCGAGCACGGGCACCCCGTACTTC. The gene calls are TRBV24-1 and TRBJ2-5; no clear D gene. This CDR3 region has 13 residues. The V gene's germline CDR1 is KGHDR and CDR2 SFDVKD.

This chain uses TRBV7-9 with TRBJ2-7; D not certain. This CDR3 spans 12 amino acids. V lost 1 base and J 5 bases, leaving 6 bases between the germline ends. Germline values: CDR1 SEHNR, CDR2 FQNEAQ (reference sequence). CDR3 bases: TGTGCCAGCAGCTTAGGAGATCACGAGCAGTACTTC. Its protein is CASSLGDHEQYF.

By sample fraction, this clone is large. This rearrangement joins TRBV6-6 to TRBJ1-6; tentatively, D is TRBD1 (5 bases). V was shortened by 2 bases and J by 9 bases, with 14 bases between the two germline ends. The CDR3 sequence is 15 residues long. Germline loops: CDR1 MNHNY, CDR2 SVGAGI (reference sequence). The CDR3 sequence is CASSYRQGWPSPLHF. In DNA, the CDR3 is TGTGCCAGCAGTTACCGCCAGGGTTGGCCTTCACCCCTCCACTTT.

V is TRBV11-2 and J is TRBJ2-3; 8 positions match TRBD2. CDR3 size: 15 residues. Germline CDR1 is SGHAT and CDR2 is FQNNGV. Germline trimming cut 5 bases from V and 3 bases from J; bases unmatched to any gene: 7. CDR3 amino acids: CASSIKSGRTDTQYF. CDR3 DNA: TGTGCCAGCAGCATCAAGAGCGGGAGAACAGATACGCAGTATTTT. Supplemented by reference TRBV11-2 and TRBJ2-3, the full variable domain reads EAGVAQSPRYKIIEKRQSVAFWCNPISGHATLYWYQQILGQGPKLLIQFQNNGVVDDSQLPKDRFSAERLKGVDSTLKIQPAKLEDSAVYLCASSIKSGRTDTQYFGPGTRLTVL.

This clone qualifies as medium-sized. Germline is not matched at one junction end, which may reflect a read error. V and J are TRBV20-1 and TRBJ2-3, with a possible D match to TRBD1 (7 bases). This CDR3 is built from 17 residues. The germline CDR1 and CDR2 sequences are DFQATT and SNEGSKA (reference sequence). CDR3 nucleotides: TGCAGTGCTGGAGACAGGGTAAAAGGGTGGGAGGCAGATACGCAGTATTTT. This translates into CSAGDRVKGWEADTQYF.

The V and J genes are TRBV28 and TRBJ1-5; 10 bases are a match to TRBD1. The CDR3 spans 15 residues. CDR1 and CDR2 from the germline V gene are MDHEN and SYDVKM. With V trimmed by 6 bases and J by 4 bases, 6 bases remained unmatched. CDR3 nucleotide sequence: TGTGCCAGCAGACACGACAGGGGGCGGAATCAGCCCCAGCATTTT. It specifies CASRHDRGRNQPQHF. Using reference TRBV28 and TRBJ1-5 for the parts outside the CDR3, the full variable domain is DVKVTQSSRYLVKRTGEKVFLECVQDMDHENMFWYRQDPGLGLRLIYFSYDVKMKEKGDIPEGYSVSREKKERFSLILESASTNQTSMYLCASRHDRGRNQPQHFGDGTRLSIL.

This clone has only a few counts. The chain couples TRBV6-1 to TRBJ2-5; possibly TRBD2 for D (5 bases). Per the germline V gene, CDR1 is MNHNS and CDR2 is SASEGT. The V gene lost 3 bases and the J gene lost 8 bases, with 13 bases spanning the gap. This CDR3 has 13 amino acids. The CDR3 sequence is CASSETREGTQYF. The CDR3 DNA is TGTGCCAGCAGTGAGACCCGCGAGGGAACCCAGTACTTC.

This clone is labeled as large. The V gene is TRBV11-2, the J gene TRBJ2-5, with TRBD2 as a possible D gene (6 bases). V was cut by 3 bases and J by 4 bases, with 9 bases left in between. The CDR3 totals 13 residues. Germline V gene lookup returns CDR1 SGHAT and CDR2 FQNNGV. CDR3 nucleotide sequence: TGTGCCAGCAGCTTGTGGGGAGGAGAGACCCAGTACTTC. Protein sequence: CASSLWGGETQYF.

The rearrangement joins TRBV20-1 to TRBJ2-1; TRBD1 matches at 8 bases. V shed 5 bases, J shed 4 bases, and the junction held 7 bases outside the gene matches. The germline gives CDR1 DFQATT, CDR2 SNEGSKA (reference sequence). The CDR3 has 14 amino acids. The CDR3 region has the DNA TGCAGTGCTTACCGCAGGACAGGGTACAATGAGCAGTTCTTC. It yields the protein CSAYRRTGYNEQFF.

This clone occurred a few times. This chain connects TRBV24-1 to TRBJ2-1; either TRBD1 or TRBD2 may supply D (6 bases each). Germline V CDR1 and CDR2: KGHDR, SFDVKD. The CDR3 covers 14 residues. Trimming took 0 bases from V and 9 from J, leaving 11 bases between them. CDR3 in DNA: TGTGCCACCAGTGATTTGCGAGGGGGAGGTGAGCAGTTCTTC. Amino acid sequence: CATSDLRGGGEQFF.

The rearrangement uses TRBV11-2 and TRBJ2-1; the D gene is possibly TRBD2 (5 bases). The V end was cut by 3 bases, the J end by 4 bases, with 13 bases between. CDR3 length: 15 residues. Germline lookup yields CDR1 SGHAT and CDR2 FQNNGV. CDR3 DNA sequence: TGTGCCAGCAGCTTCTTAGCGCAGCCATACAATGAGCAGTTCTTC. Translating gives CASSFLAQPYNEQFF. Using reference TRBV11-2 and TRBJ2-1 for the parts outside the CDR3, the full variable domain is EAGVAQSPRYKIIEKRQSVAFWCNPISGHATLYWYQQILGQGPKLLIQFQNNGVVDDSQLPKDRFSAERLKGVDSTLKIQPAKLEDSAVYLCASSFLAQPYNEQFFGPGTRLTVL.

The chain has TRBV20-1 and TRBJ2-5; perhaps TRBD1 as D (6 bases). The J call is in doubt because the DNA end fits TRBJ2-1 better. CDR3 length: 12 amino acids. Germline CDR1 reads DFQATT; CDR2 reads SNEGSKA (reference sequence). CDR3 protein: CSALQGHNEQFF. CDR3 DNA sequence: TGCAGTGCTCTCCAGGGGCACAATGAGCAGTTCTTC.

This clone was detected a few times. The chain links TRBV6-5 to TRBJ1-2; D is unresolved. The CDR3 totals 17 residues. Germline values: CDR1 MNHEY, CDR2 SVGAGI. V was cut by 0 bases and J by 1 base, with 15 bases left in between. The CDR3 is CASSYSSWGVLNYGYTF. DNA for the CDR3: TGTGCCAGCAGTTACTCCTCGTGGGGAGTACTTAACTATGGCTACACCTTC.

This clone was found a few times. The rearrangement uses TRBV6-1 and TRBJ1-6, with 10 bases that match TRBD1. The germline gives CDR1 MNHNS, CDR2 SASEGT. The CDR3 consists of 16 residues. Germline trimming cut 5 bases from V and 6 bases from J; bases unmatched to any gene: 7. CDR3: CASSIRQGAVNSPLHF. The CDR3 DNA follows: TGTGCCAGCAGTATCCGACAGGGGGCAGTTAATTCACCCCTCCACTTT.

This clone was counted between two and nine times. The V call is TRBV6-1, the J call TRBJ1-1; TRBD1 agrees at 7 bases. Trimming removed 3 bases from V and 2 bases from J; junction bases left unmatched: 3. From germline, CDR1 is MNHNS and CDR2 SASEGT. The CDR3 covers 14 residues. DNA for the CDR3: TGTGCCAGCAGTGACGGGGACAGAAACACTGAAGCTTTCTTT. It translates to CASSDGDRNTEAFF.

The chain recombines TRBV28 with TRBJ1-1, with a possible D match to TRBD1 (6 bases). The germline V and J ends were trimmed by 5 bases and 4 bases, with 14 bases remaining between them. The CDR3 has 14 amino acids. The germline V gene encodes CDR1 MDHEN and CDR2 SYDVKM. CDR3 sequence (DNA): TGTGCCAGCAGTCTTCGGGGAGGGGGCACTGAAGCTTTCTTT. This encodes CASSLRGGGTEAFF.

The V gene is TRBV12-3 or TRBV12-4, the J gene TRBJ1-3; 7 bases align to TRBD1. The CDR3 is 16 residues long. V was pared by 5 bases and J by 0 bases, with 7 bases of the junction left unmatched. The CDR3 sequence is CASSTTGEASGNTIYF. The CDR3 DNA follows: TGTGCCAGCAGTACTACAGGGGAAGCCTCTGGAAACACCATATATTTT.

In its sample, this clone was seen a few times. The gene calls are TRBV27 and TRBJ1-5; D is ambiguous. With 2 bases removed from V and 5 bases from J, the gap between germline ends came to 13 bases. This CDR3 is built from 15 residues. The V gene's germline CDR1 is MNHEY and CDR2 SMNVEV (reference sequence). Written as DNA, the CDR3 is TGTGCCAGCAGTTTAACGTCCCAGGAAGATCAGCCCCAGCATTTT. This encodes CASSLTSQEDQPQHF.

This clone was picked up a small number of times. The CDR3 here is CASSEVRECYTF. CDR3 nucleotides: TGTGCCAGCAGTGAGGTCAGGGAGTGCTACACCTTC. The chain employs TRBV6-1 and TRBJ1-2; possible D gene TRBD1, 5 bases. The V gene's germline CDR1 is MNHNS and CDR2 SASEGT. V lost 3 bases and J lost 9, with 11 bases in between. The CDR3 runs to 12 residues.

This chain joins TRBV6-2 or TRBV6-3 and TRBJ1-2; D possibly corresponds to TRBD1 (5 bases). V dropped 6 bases and J dropped 6 bases, with 17 bases sitting between them. CDR3 length: 14 residues. The germline V gene encodes CDR1 MNHEY and CDR2 SVGEGT. The CDR3 coding sequence is TGTGCCAGCAGACAACGGGACGGAAAGGATGGCTACACCTTC. It codes for CASRQRDGKDGYTF.

This clone appeared a few times. J is TRBJ1-1 and V is TRBV15, with 7 bases that match TRBD1. This CDR3 spans 16 amino acids. Trimming removed 3 bases from V and 0 bases from J; junction bases left unmatched: 7. Looked up from germline, CDR1 is LNHNV and CDR2 is YYDKDF (reference sequence). This CDR3 reads CATSRGDSRLNTEAFF. The CDR3 DNA is TGTGCCACCAGCAGGGGGGACAGCCGTTTGAACACTGAAGCTTTCTTT.

This clone was seen only once. The V call is TRBV7-9, the J call TRBJ2-7; maybe TRBD2 (6 bases). Germline CDR1 reads SEHNR; CDR2 reads FQNEAQ (reference sequence). The V gene lost 5 bases and the J gene lost 5 bases, with 16 bases spanning the gap. There are 14 residues in the CDR3. The CDR3 DNA sequence: TGTGCCAGCAGCCGGATCGAGGAGGGAGACGAGCAGTACGTC. Protein: CASSRIEEGDEQYV.

This clone has more than one count but fewer than ten. The J gene is TRBJ1-2, the V gene TRBV28; a possible D gene is TRBD1 (6 bases). Germline CDR1 reads MDHEN; CDR2 reads SYDVKM. This CDR3 is built from 13 residues. Trimming pared 7 bases from V and 3 bases from J, leaving 12 bases between. In nucleotides, the CDR3 is TGTGCCAGCATCCAGGAGGGGGACTATGGCTACACCTTC. Translating gives CASIQEGDYGYTF.

V gene TRBV7-2 combines with J gene TRBJ2-7; D uncertain. Germline assignment: CDR1 SGHTA and CDR2 FQGNSA. The CDR3 covers 15 residues. Between the trimmed V and J ends, which lost 5 bases and 3 bases, there was a span of 17 bases. The CDR3: CASSLGPTRNYEQYF. In DNA form, the CDR3 reads TGTGCCAGCAGCCTAGGACCGACACGTAACTACGAGCAGTACTTC.

This clone turned up a few times. The J gene is TRBJ2-7, the V gene TRBV27; possibly TRBD2 for D (6 bases). The V and J ends lost 3 bases and 0 bases respectively, with 9 bases between them. Germline V CDR1 and CDR2: MNHEY, SMNVEV (reference sequence). CDR3 length: 14 residues. The CDR3 DNA follows: TGTGCCAGCAGTTTGGGGAGGAGCTCCTACGAGCAGTACTTC. Protein sequence: CASSLGRSSYEQYF.

By sample share, this clone is large. The chain combines TRBV6-1 with TRBJ1-3; no definite D call. The CDR3 spans 14 residues. Per germline, CDR1 MNHNS and CDR2 SASEGT. V was trimmed by 1 base and J by 0 bases, leaving 4 bases between them. The DNA of the CDR3 is TGTGCCAGCAGTGAAGGGAGCTCTGGAAACACCATATATTTT. This codes for CASSEGSSGNTIYF.

The V and J genes are TRBV19 and TRBJ2-7; the D gene is possibly TRBD2 (6 bases). Germline lookup yields CDR1 LNHDA and CDR2 SQIVND (reference sequence). With 5 bases removed from V and 0 bases from J, the gap between germline ends came to 11 bases. The CDR3 sequence is 14 residues long. Here the CDR3 reads CASSPRGGSYEQYF. In DNA, the CDR3 is TGTGCCAGTAGTCCTCGGGGAGGCTCCTACGAGCAGTACTTC.

J is TRBJ2-7 and V is TRBV24-1; no definite D call. CDR3 length: 13 residues. V lost 7 bases and J 2 bases, leaving 11 bases between the germline ends. Germline values: CDR1 KGHDR, CDR2 SFDVKD. The CDR3 is CATSRTGTYEQYF. The CDR3 DNA is TGTGCCACCAGCCGAACCGGAACCTACGAGCAGTACTTC.

The genes are TRBV4-2 and TRBJ2-1, with D uncertain. The V end was cut by 10 bases, the J end by 0 bases, with 10 bases between. The CDR3 has 13 residues. Germline V lookup: CDR1 LGHNA, CDR2 YNFKEQ. CDR3 DNA: TGTGCCACCGACGACGGCTCCTACAATGAGCAGTTCTTC. Amino acids: CATDDGSYNEQFF.